This passage covers 30 T cell receptor beta chains from one sample sequenced in a study of response to subunit inactivated influenza vaccine. In TCRdb, the RT-PCR reads were re-called with MiXCR into one record per CDR3 protein. Of about 780,000 distinct CDR3 sequences in the sample, about 18% are singletons; the top ten hold approximately 11%. The sequencing used PBMCs from blood, collected about 5 days after vaccination. These receptors were taken from a man in his fifties who received an inactivated influenza vaccine.

The V and J genes are TRBV7-8 and TRBJ1-6; possibly TRBD1 for D (5 bases). CDR3 length: 15 amino acids. V lost 4 bases to trimming and J lost 4 bases, with 11 bases between them. From germline, CDR1 is SGHVS and CDR2 FQNEAQ. Here the CDR3 DNA reads TGTGCCAGCAGCTCCGTCGGACAATATAATTCACCCCTCCACTTT. Translated, it gives CASSSVGQYNSPLHF.

CDR3 protein: CASSTHRDGYTF. The CDR3, as DNA: TGTGCCAGCAGCACCCACAGGGATGGCTACACCTTC. The chain joins TRBV7-8 to TRBJ1-2, with D tentatively TRBD1 (6 bases). CDR3 size: 12 residues. V was shortened by 5 bases and J by 6 bases, with 10 bases between the two germline ends. Germline lookup yields CDR1 SGHVS and CDR2 FQNEAQ.

This clonotype was seen a few times. The chain recombines TRBV20-1 with TRBJ2-1; D call uncertain. Per germline, CDR1 DFQATT and CDR2 SNEGSKA (reference sequence). The CDR3 totals 14 residues. V lost 6 bases and J lost 1, with 13 bases in between. The CDR3 bases are TGCAGTGCCCTGGCGGCGAGGTCCTACAATGAGCAGTTCTTC. Encoded protein: CSALAARSYNEQFF.

This clonotype appeared a few times. The chain's CDR3 is CASSQFVASGYADTGELFF. The CDR3 DNA reads TGCGCCAGCAGCCAATTCGTTGCTAGCGGGTACGCGGACACCGGGGAGCTGTTTTTT. The chain is built from TRBV4-1 and TRBJ2-2; the match to TRBD2 covers 8 bases. With 2 bases clipped from V and 3 bases from J, the junction kept 14 bases outside the gene matches. This CDR3 has 19 amino acids. The germline CDR1 and CDR2 sequences are MGHRA and YSYEKL.

This clonotype was detected a few times. The chain joins TRBV24-1 to TRBJ2-5, with 10 bases that match TRBD1. CDR1 is KGHDR and CDR2 is SFDVKD in the germline V gene. CDR3 length: 17 amino acids. Trimming removed 4 bases from V and 5 bases from J; junction bases left unmatched: 12. The CDR3 loop reads CATSDFGPTGGYETQYF. As DNA, the CDR3 is TGTGCCACCAGTGACTTCGGTCCGACAGGGGGCTACGAGACCCAGTACTTC.

The V call is TRBV2, the J call TRBJ2-1; 16 bases line up with TRBD2. The CDR3 sequence is 19 residues long. Germline V gene sequence: CDR1 SNHLY, CDR2 FYNNEI. The CDR3 protein is CTFSSGTSGRARSYNEQFF. The CDR3 coding sequence is TGTACCTTCAGTTCAGGGACTAGCGGGAGGGCCAGGTCCTACAATGAGCAGTTCTTC.

This clonotype has ten or more counts. The rearrangement joins TRBV20-1 to TRBJ2-7; unclear D gene. V lost 3 bases and J lost 4, with 22 bases in between. Germline lookup yields CDR1 DFQATT and CDR2 SNEGSKA (reference sequence). This CDR3 is 16 amino acids long. DNA for the CDR3: TGCAGTGCTAGTGGCCTGCCTGGACGATCAAATTACGAGCAGTACTTC. It is translated as CSASGLPGRSNYEQYF.

The chain employs TRBV20-1 and TRBJ2-6, with D perhaps matching TRBD1 or TRBD2 (5 bases each). V lost 3 bases, J lost 2 bases, and 11 bases lay in between. The CDR3 is made up of 15 amino acids. Germline values: CDR1 DFQATT, CDR2 SNEGSKA (reference sequence). CDR3 sequence: CSARGTETGANVLTF. In DNA, the CDR3 is TGCAGTGCTAGGGGGACGGAGACTGGGGCCAACGTCCTGACTTTC.

This clonotype was seen a handful of times. This sequence joins TRBV7-2 and TRBJ1-4; TRBD1 might be the D (5 bases). Germline loops: CDR1 SGHTA, CDR2 FQGNSA. CDR3 length: 15 amino acids. V was cut by 5 bases and J by 5 bases, with 15 bases left in between. Written as DNA, the CDR3 is TGTGCCAGCAGCGGATACTCCGGGGGAAATGAAAAACTGTTTTTT. It specifies CASSGYSGGNEKLFF.

The table lists this clonotype with many counts. The chain combines TRBV5-1 with TRBJ1-2; no firm D call. The germline CDR1 and CDR2 sequences are SGHRS and YFSETQ. V was trimmed by 0 bases and J by 2 bases, leaving 8 bases between them. The CDR3 contains 14 residues. This chain's CDR3 is CASSLDSRNYGYTF. CDR3 nucleotide sequence: TGCGCCAGCAGCTTGGACAGTCGAAACTATGGCTACACCTTC.

The chain combines TRBV24-1 with TRBJ2-1; D is perhaps TRBD1 (6 bases). The germline V gene encodes CDR1 KGHDR and CDR2 SFDVKD. V was clipped by 12 bases and J by 4 bases, with 9 bases between them. The CDR3 extends over 11 amino acids. As DNA, the CDR3 is TGTGCCGTCGGACAGTACAATGAGCAGTTCTTC. This encodes CAVGQYNEQFF.

This clonotype showed up just a few times. V is TRBV5-1 and J is TRBJ2-3; D may be TRBD1 (7 bases). This CDR3 is 14 amino acids long. Germline values: CDR1 SGHRS, CDR2 YFSETQ. V lost 6 bases, J lost 0 bases, and 11 bases lay in between. As DNA, the CDR3 is TGCGCCAGCAAACCAGGGGGGAGCACAGATACGCAGTATTTT. It specifies CASKPGGSTDTQYF.

This clonotype was seen a few times. The rearrangement uses TRBV5-1 and TRBJ2-5; the match to TRBD2 covers 14 bases. CDR3 length: 15 residues. Germline trimming cut 4 bases from V and 5 bases from J; bases unmatched to any gene: 4. In germline, CDR1 is SGHRS, CDR2 YFSETQ. The CDR3 nucleotides are TGCGCCAGCAGCATGGGACTAGCGGGAGCTGAGACCCAGTACTTC. Protein: CASSMGLAGAETQYF.

This clonotype has a handful of counts. The chain combines TRBV12-3 or TRBV12-4 with TRBJ2-3, with 7 bases fitting TRBD2. The CDR3 extends over 13 amino acids. Trimming cost V 2 bases and J 6 bases; bases outside gene matches: 2. The CDR3 region has the DNA TGTGCCAGCAGTTTACGACTAGCCGATACGCAGTATTTT. It is translated as CASSLRLADTQYF.

This clonotype showed up just a few times. The rearrangement uses TRBV6-4 and TRBJ2-2; possibly TRBD1 for D (6 bases). The V end was cut by 7 bases, the J end by 1 base, with 10 bases between. Germline V gene lookup returns CDR1 MRHNA and CDR2 SNTAGT. This CDR3 spans 14 amino acids. CDR3 in DNA: TGTGCCAGCATGACGGACAGGAACACCGGGGAGCTGTTTTTT. This gives the protein CASMTDRNTGELFF.

V and J are TRBV19 and TRBJ2-3, with TRBD1 matching over 9 bases. CDR3 length: 15 residues. CDR1 and CDR2 (germline): LNHDA, SQIVND (reference sequence). V was clipped by 3 bases and J by 6 bases; unmatched bases: 7. The CDR3 loop is CASSIGTGLMDTQYF. DNA of the CDR3: TGTGCCAGTAGTATCGGGACAGGGTTGATGGATACGCAGTATTTT.

V gene TRBV4-3 combines with J gene TRBJ1-5; TRBD1 is a possible D gene (5 bases). This CDR3 comprises 15 residues. The germline V and J ends were trimmed by 0 bases and 8 bases, with 14 bases remaining between them. The germline CDR1 and CDR2 sequences are LGHNA and YSLEER. The CDR3 DNA reads as TGCGCCAGCAGCCAAGATTTGGGGGGGAGGAAGCCCCAGCATTTT. Its translation is CASSQDLGGRKPQHF.

This sequence joins TRBV5-1 and TRBJ2-7; the match to TRBD2 covers 8 bases. CDR3 length equals 14 residues. With 0 bases clipped from V and 5 bases from J, the junction kept 4 bases outside the gene matches. The germline CDR1 and CDR2 sequences are SGHRS and YFSETQ. CDR3 protein: CASSLALAGNEQYF. The CDR3 nucleotides read TGCGCCAGCAGCTTGGCTCTAGCGGGCAACGAGCAGTACTTC.

The chain couples TRBV20-1 to TRBJ2-1; no firm D call. The CDR3 sequence is 15 residues long. V lost 0 bases to trimming and J lost 0 bases, with 9 bases between them. Germline CDR1 DFQATT, CDR2 SNEGSKA (reference sequence). The DNA for the CDR3 is TGCAGTGCTAGAGATGGGCGGAGCTCCTACAATGAGCAGTTCTTC. Translating it yields CSARDGRSSYNEQFF.

In this sample, this clonotype turned up a few times. The rearrangement links TRBV5-5 to TRBJ2-1; 7 positions agree with TRBD2. Germline CDR1 SGHKS, CDR2 YYEKEE (reference sequence). This CDR3 has 16 residues. J was trimmed by 4 bases and V by 5 bases; bases with no gene match: 12. The CDR3 DNA is TGTGCCAGCAGTTCTACTAATAGCGGGCGATACAATGAGCAGTTCTTC. It yields the protein CASSSTNSGRYNEQFF.

This clonotype has more than one count but fewer than ten. This rearrangement joins TRBV20-1 to TRBJ2-1; 10 bases agree with TRBD2. The J segment lost 0 bases and the V segment lost 5 bases, leaving 16 bases of the junction unmatched. Per germline, CDR1 DFQATT and CDR2 SNEGSKA (reference sequence). The CDR3 extends over 19 amino acids. CDR3 DNA: TGCAGTGCTTCCAATCCCCTAGCGGGGGTTTTTAGCTCCTACAATGAGCAGTTCTTC. This codes for CSASNPLAGVFSSYNEQFF.

This clonotype has at least ten counts. The V and J genes are TRBV5-1 and TRBJ2-5; D may be TRBD1 (6 bases). The CDR3 spans 14 residues. Germline V gene sequence: CDR1 SGHRS, CDR2 YFSETQ. V was trimmed by 4 bases and J by 0 bases, leaving 10 bases between them. The DNA for the CDR3 is TGCGCCAGCAGCCCTACAGGGAACCAAGAGACCCAGTACTTC. Amino acid sequence: CASSPTGNQETQYF.

Ten or more counts support this clonotype. The chain has TRBV4-2 and TRBJ2-5; 10 bases map to TRBD2. Germline CDR1 reads LGHNA; CDR2 reads YNFKEQ. This CDR3 contains 16 residues. J gave up 4 bases and V 1 base, and 6 bases lay outside the gene matches. The CDR3 is CASSQAAGTSVETQYF. The CDR3 DNA reads as TGTGCCAGCAGCCAAGCGGCCGGGACTAGCGTAGAGACCCAGTACTTC.

The rearrangement joins TRBV10-3 to TRBJ2-5; 13 bases are a match to TRBD2. CDR1 ENHRY and CDR2 SYGVKD come from the germline V gene. V shed 0 bases and J 2 bases; nucleotides not matched to a gene: 6. The CDR3 runs 18 residues. The CDR3 DNA follows: TGTGCCATCAGTGAGTCAGGGAGGGGACTAGCGGGACAAGAGACCCAGTACTTC. Its translation is CAISESGRGLAGQETQYF.

The gene calls are TRBV12-3 or TRBV12-4 and TRBJ2-3, with D tentatively TRBD1 (5 bases). This CDR3 is built from 14 residues. V was trimmed by 8 bases and J by 2 bases, leaving 14 bases between them. The CDR3 DNA sequence: TGTGCCAGCTCGTACGGTGGGGCCACAGATACGCAGTATTTT. Its translation is CASSYGGATDTQYF.

There are a few counts of this clonotype. The chain employs TRBV11-2 and TRBJ2-7; 7 bases are a match to TRBD1. The ends lost 4 bases at V and 3 bases at J; junction bases unmatched: 9. The CDR3 length is 15 residues. The germline gives CDR1 SGHAT, CDR2 FQNNGV. The CDR3 sequence: CASSSLTGVIYEQYF. The CDR3 bases are TGTGCCAGCAGCTCCCTAACAGGGGTCATCTACGAGCAGTACTTC.

The chain recombines TRBV12-3 or TRBV12-4 with TRBJ2-7; D is unresolved. The germline V and J ends were trimmed by 5 bases and 5 bases, with 10 bases remaining between them. The CDR3 extends over 12 amino acids. This chain's CDR3 is CASSDGWNEQYF. The CDR3, as DNA: TGTGCCAGCAGTGATGGATGGAACGAGCAGTACTTC.

The CDR3: CASSLGQGANEKLFF. As DNA, the CDR3 is TGTGCCAGCAGCTTAGGTCAGGGAGCGAATGAAAAACTGTTTTTT. The chain has TRBV7-9 and TRBJ1-4; D perhaps matches TRBD1 (5 bases). Germline V gene data show CDR1 as SEHNR and CDR2 as FQNEAQ (reference sequence). Trimming removed 1 base from V and 5 bases from J, with 11 bases in between. This CDR3 region has 15 residues.

The chain combines TRBV10-2 with TRBJ1-1; TRBD1 might be the D (5 bases). The CDR3 extends over 14 amino acids. Trimming left V 0 bases short and J 5 bases short, with 10 bases between. CDR1 WSHSY and CDR2 SAAADI come from the germline V gene. This CDR3 reads CASSESVGDTEAFF. CDR3 coding DNA: TGCGCCAGCAGTGAGTCCGTAGGGGATACTGAAGCTTTCTTT.

The chain has TRBV13 and TRBJ2-5; the D gene is possibly TRBD1 (6 bases). The CDR3 has 14 amino acids. The germline V gene encodes CDR1 PRHDT and CDR2 FYEKMQ (reference sequence). The V end was cut by 1 base, the J end by 4 bases, with 10 bases between. CDR3 in DNA: TGTGCCAGCAGCTTAGACAGGGCCGGAGAGACCCAGTACTTC. This translates into CASSLDRAGETQYF.